The 29 T cell receptor beta chains reported below all come from one sample, sequenced in a study of blood T cell repertoires in COVID-19. TCRdb's copy holds only in-frame clones and misses some; the assay was immunoSEQ multiplex PCR. The table lists roughly 200,000 clones, 85% to 90% of them singletons, with roughly 4% in the top ten. The sample consisted of PBMCs or T cells enriched from blood (not recorded which). The receptor set was obtained from a woman aged 25-40 years with acute COVID-19.

The chain couples TRBV5-1 to TRBJ1-4; 9 nucleotides align to TRBD1. Germline V lookup: CDR1 SGHRS, CDR2 YFSETQ. The J segment lost 7 bases and the V segment lost 5 bases, leaving 12 bases of the junction unmatched. The CDR3 runs to 16 residues. This CDR3 is CASSFTLTGGSEKLFF. The CDR3 DNA reads as TGCGCCAGCAGTTTCACACTAACAGGGGGCAGTGAAAAACTGTTTTTT.

V gene TRBV2 combines with J gene TRBJ2-5, with 13 bases aligning to TRBD2. The germline gives CDR1 SNHLY, CDR2 FYNNEI. The ends lost 4 bases at V and 2 bases at J; junction bases unmatched: 7. This CDR3 has 17 residues. CDR3 nucleotides: TGTGCCAGCAGTGGGACTAGCGGGGGCCGCATGCAAGAGACCCAGTACTTC. Translation: CASSGTSGGRMQETQYF. Drawing the rest from reference TRBV2 and TRBJ2-5, the complete variable domain is EPEVTQTPSHQVTQMGQEVILRCVPISNHLYFYWYRQILGQKVEFLVSFYNNEISEKSEIFDDQFSVERPDGSNFTLKIRSTKLEDSAMYFCASSGTSGGRMQETQYFGPGTRLLVL.

This chain joins TRBV12-3 or TRBV12-4 and TRBJ2-1; TRBD1 matches at 9 bases. V shed 5 bases, J shed 8 bases, and the junction held 4 bases outside the gene matches. CDR3 size: 13 residues. The CDR3 region has the DNA TGTGCCAGCAGTCAGGACAGGGGAGATGAGCAGTTCTTC. It yields the protein CASSQDRGDEQFF.

V gene TRBV9 combines with J gene TRBJ1-3; D unresolved. This CDR3 is built from 14 residues. Trimming pared 3 bases from V and 6 bases from J, leaving 13 bases between. The germline CDR1 and CDR2 sequences are SGDLS and YYNGEE. The CDR3 sequence: CASSAPTDTNTIYF. In DNA, the CDR3 is TGTGCCAGCAGCGCCCCAACAGATACAAACACCATATATTTT.

This rearrangement joins TRBV19 to TRBJ1-1, with TRBD1 identical over 12 bases. V lost 6 bases to trimming and J lost 7 bases; unmatched junction nucleotides: 9. CDR3 length equals 15 residues. CDR1 and CDR2 from the germline V gene are LNHDA and SQIVND (reference sequence). The CDR3 bases are TGTGCCAGTAGATCACCGGGACAGGGGGCCCTTGAAGCTTTCTTT. Its translation: CASRSPGQGALEAFF.

The rearrangement joins TRBV5-1 to TRBJ2-7, with 13 bases matching TRBD2. CDR1 and CDR2 from the germline V gene are SGHRS and YFSETQ. After removal of 2 bases from V and 1 base from J, the junction contained 6 bases not matched to a gene. The CDR3 length is 17 residues. The CDR3 DNA reads as TGCGCCAGCAGCTTTCTCGGGACTAGCGGGGATTCCTACGAGCAGTACTTC. Translating gives CASSFLGTSGDSYEQYF.

Concerning this clone itself: Sequence at one end of the junction differs from germline and may be a read error. This sequence joins TRBV29-1 and TRBJ1-3; weak D call: TRBD1 (5 bases). Germline V gives CDR1 SQVTM, CDR2 ANQGSEA. The CDR3 is made up of 14 amino acids. In nucleotides, the CDR3 is TGCAGCGCTGAAGGGAATGGGGCAGGAAACACCATATATTTT. The encoded protein is CSAEGNGAGNTIYF.

The chain has TRBV6-1 and TRBJ1-3; D is unresolved. The V gene's germline CDR1 is MNHNS and CDR2 SASEGT. CDR3 length: 11 residues. Trimming left V 1 base short and J 14 bases short, with 9 bases between. CDR3 in DNA: TGTGCCAGCAGTGAAGTTTTGGCAGTATATTTT. This translates into CASSEVLAVYF.

The chain has TRBV7-2 and TRBJ2-3; D unclear. With 0 bases removed from V and 8 bases from J, the gap between germline ends came to 12 bases. The CDR3 has 14 residues. Germline loops: CDR1 SGHTA, CDR2 FQGNSA. The CDR3 sequence: CASSLAEALATQYF. CDR3 bases: TGTGCCAGCAGCTTAGCTGAGGCCTTGGCTACGCAGTATTTT.

This clone has just one count. The chain carries TRBV30 and TRBJ1-6; D is uncertain. The CDR3 loop spans 15 amino acids. Trimming left V 3 bases short and J 7 bases short, with 16 bases between. Per germline, CDR1 GTSNPN and CDR2 SVGIG (reference sequence). CDR3 in DNA: TGTGCCTGGAGCCAACCCGTCGGAGGGAATTCACCCCTCCACTTT. The encoded protein is CAWSQPVGGNSPLHF.

The genes are TRBV27 and TRBJ1-1; D gene ambiguous. The CDR3 contains 13 residues. V lost 3 bases, J lost 1 base, and 6 bases lay in between. Germline loops: CDR1 MNHEY, CDR2 SMNVEV (reference sequence). The CDR3 is CASSFSSNTEAFF. In DNA, the CDR3 is TGTGCCAGCAGTTTTTCGTCGAACACTGAAGCTTTCTTT.

This clone appeared a single time. CDR3 protein: CASTAIQAEAFF. The CDR3 region has the DNA TGTGCCAGCACCGCTATACAGGCTGAAGCTTTCTTT. The chain joins TRBV11-2 to TRBJ1-1; a possible D gene is TRBD1 (5 bases). V was pared by 7 bases and J by 6 bases, with 12 bases between. Germline CDR1 and CDR2: SGHAT and FQNNGV. The CDR3 is 12 residues long.

This chain links TRBV9 with TRBJ1-1; 8 nucleotides line up with TRBD1. The CDR3 has 14 residues. Germline CDR1 is SGDLS and CDR2 is YYNGEE. With V trimmed by 1 base and J by 3 bases, 2 bases remained unmatched. Written as DNA, the CDR3 is TGTGCCAGCAGCGTAACAGGGGGGGACACTGAAGCTTTCTTT. This codes for CASSVTGGDTEAFF.

The J gene is TRBJ1-5, the V gene TRBV28; the D is unclear. This CDR3 comprises 13 residues. The germline CDR1 and CDR2 sequences are MDHEN and SYDVKM. V shed 6 bases and J shed 11 bases, with 17 bases lying between them. The CDR3 reads CASSYSSVPAQHF. DNA for the CDR3: TGTGCCAGCAGCTATTCATCCGTCCCGGCCCAGCATTTT.

Only a few counts were recorded for this clone. The J gene is TRBJ2-3, the V gene TRBV5-4; TRBD1 agrees at 7 bases. CDR1 is SGHNT, CDR2 YYREEE, per germline (reference sequence). There are 15 residues in the CDR3. Trimming removed 0 bases from V and 2 bases from J; junction bases left unmatched: 3. The DNA of the CDR3 is TGTGCCAGCAGCTTGGACAGGGGTGTCACAGATACGCAGTATTTT. It is translated as CASSLDRGVTDTQYF.

The chain links TRBV11-2 to TRBJ1-1, with D perhaps TRBD1 (5 bases). Germline-derived CDR1 and CDR2 are SGHAT and FQNNGV. The CDR3 sequence is 14 residues long. V was shortened by 5 bases and J by 0 bases, with 10 bases between the two germline ends. CDR3 nucleotides: TGTGCCAGCAGCCAAGACAGAGTGAACACTGAAGCTTTCTTT. This encodes CASSQDRVNTEAFF.

V gene TRBV9 combines with J gene TRBJ1-1; 8 bases fit TRBD1. CDR1 is SGDLS and CDR2 is YYNGEE in the germline V gene. CDR3 length: 14 amino acids. Trimming cost V 0 bases and J 7 bases; bases outside gene matches: 5. CDR3 coding DNA: TGTGCCAGCAGCGTAGGGACAGGGCAGAATGAAGCTTTCTTT. Protein: CASSVGTGQNEAFF.

V usage is TRBV28 and J usage is TRBJ2-3, with a weak D call TRBD1 (6 bases). CDR1 MDHEN and CDR2 SYDVKM come from the germline V gene. The V end was cut by 3 bases, the J end by 3 bases, with 16 bases between. This CDR3 comprises 16 residues. In nucleotides, the CDR3 is TGTGCCAGCAGTTTTTCTGGAACAGGGTTAACAGATACGCAGTATTTT. It is translated as CASSFSGTGLTDTQYF.

This clone was detected only once. V is TRBV2 and J is TRBJ2-1, with 10 bases identical to TRBD1. V trimming: 2 bases; J trimming: 0 bases; junction bases outside the gene matches: 4. The length of the CDR3 is 17 residues. Germline V gene lookup returns CDR1 SNHLY and CDR2 FYNNEI. CDR3 sequence (DNA): TGTGCCAGCAGTGAATGGGACAGGGGCTCCTCCTACAATGAGCAGTTCTTC. As protein: CASSEWDRGSSYNEQFF.

V and J are TRBV5-6 and TRBJ1-5; D is possibly TRBD1 (5 bases). Per germline, CDR1 SGHDT and CDR2 YYEEEE. CDR3 length: 15 residues. With 4 bases removed from V and 3 bases from J, the gap between germline ends came to 14 bases. Here the CDR3 reads CASSQGPGVNQPQHF. The CDR3 bases are TGTGCCAGCAGCCAGGGACCGGGGGTCAATCAGCCCCAGCATTTT.

The chain carries TRBV3-1 (or the pseudogene TRBV3-2) and TRBJ2-5; 7 bases match TRBD1. Germline loops: CDR1 LGHDT, CDR2 YNNKEL (reference sequence). With 0 bases clipped from V and 5 bases from J, the junction kept 6 bases outside the gene matches. The CDR3 spans 15 residues. The CDR3 here is CASSQEGQGDETQYF. CDR3 coding DNA: TGTGCCAGCAGCCAAGAGGGGCAGGGGGATGAGACCCAGTACTTC.

This chain joins TRBV25-1 and TRBJ2-5, with 11 positions matching TRBD2. The V gene's germline CDR1 is MGHDK and CDR2 SYGVNS. Losses at the gene ends were 8 bases for V and 6 bases for J; bases not matched to a gene: 14. The CDR3 is 16 residues long. The CDR3 region has the DNA TGTGCCAGCTCAGATTCACGACTAGCGGGGAGGAAGACCCAGTACTTC. Its translation is CASSDSRLAGRKTQYF.

CDR3 protein: CASSQGRNYGYTF. CDR3 nucleotides: TGTGCCAGCAGCCAAGGGCGGAACTATGGCTACACCTTC. The V and J genes are TRBV3-1 (or the pseudogene TRBV3-2) and TRBJ1-2; no definite D call. Germline CDR1 is LGHDT and CDR2 is YNNKEL (reference sequence). This CDR3 spans 13 amino acids. V was cut by 1 base and J by 2 bases, with 5 bases left in between.

This clone occurred once. The rearrangement uses TRBV7-9 and TRBJ2-1; a weak D match, TRBD1 (6 bases). Germline CDR1 and CDR2: SEHNR and FQNEAQ (reference sequence). The ends were cut back, 8 bases at V and 4 bases at J, with 15 bases in the middle. This CDR3 spans 14 amino acids. CDR3 amino acids: CASGIQGRYNEQFF. The DNA for the CDR3 is TGTGCCAGCGGGATACAGGGACGATACAATGAGCAGTTCTTC.

This rearrangement joins TRBV5-1 to TRBJ2-7; TRBD2 agrees at 10 bases. CDR1 and CDR2 from the germline V gene are SGHRS and YFSETQ. The V and J ends lost 5 bases and 3 bases, in that order; junction bases with no gene match: 5. This CDR3 has 14 amino acids. The CDR3 nucleotides are TGCGCCAGCAGAGGAGTAGCGGGGGGCTACGAGCAGTACTTC. Translated, it gives CASRGVAGGYEQYF.

The genes are TRBV30 and TRBJ1-2; TRBD1 matches at 7 bases. Germline V gene data show CDR1 as GTSNPN and CDR2 as SVGIG (reference sequence). The CDR3 is 13 amino acids. V trimming: 1 base; J trimming: 4 bases; junction bases outside the gene matches: 3. For the CDR3, the DNA is TGTGCCTGGAGTGCACAGGGGAGCTATGGCTACACCTTC. Translated, it gives CAWSAQGSYGYTF.

V is TRBV5-8 and J is TRBJ1-4; weak D call: TRBD1 (5 bases). CDR1 is SGHTS, CDR2 YDEGEE, per germline. This CDR3 has 15 amino acids. Trimming shortened V by 5 bases and J by 8 bases, and 19 bases separated the two germline ends. DNA of the CDR3: TGTGCCAGCAGAGTCCGCACAGGCGGGGTCGAAAAACTGTTTTTT. Its protein is CASRVRTGGVEKLFF.

The chain carries TRBV7-2 and TRBJ2-3; 10 bases align to TRBD1. The CDR3 loop spans 15 amino acids. V lost 5 bases to trimming and J lost 3 bases; unmatched junction nucleotides: 5. Per germline, CDR1 SGHTA and CDR2 FQGNSA. The CDR3 DNA reads TGTGCCAGCAGCGCCGACAGGGGGCAAACAGATACGCAGTATTTT. Translating gives CASSADRGQTDTQYF.

The chain combines TRBV4-1 with TRBJ2-5; 7 bases are a match to TRBD2. After removal of 3 bases from V and 5 bases from J, the junction contained 9 bases not matched to a gene. The CDR3 has 15 amino acids. CDR1 and CDR2 from the germline V gene are MGHRA and YSYEKL. The CDR3 protein is CASSQTLASLETQYF. CDR3 DNA sequence: TGCGCCAGCAGCCAGACACTAGCGTCTTTGGAGACCCAGTACTTC.